This T cell receptor beta chain was sequenced in a study of cytomegalovirus exposure and HLA in healthy donors. Study-level points and caveats: Accurate prediction of most subjects' HLA-A and HLA-B alleles from TCR beta sequences was reported. Among TCR beta chains, those listed as cytomegalovirus-associated numbered around 160.

While unrecorded immune exposures were likely, the donors were nominally healthy when sampled. The CDR3 runs 14 residues. Trimming left V 0 bases short and J 4 bases short, with 9 bases between. CDR1 MNHEY and CDR2 SMNVEV come from the germline V gene (reference sequence). Notes on this clone: The antigen remains unidentified.

Researchers ran the PCR with 60 Vbeta and 13 Jbeta primers. TCRdb's table, derived via immunoSEQ multiplex PCR, lists solely in-frame clones and lacks some. The table records some 50,000 clones, roughly 72% of them present only once. The sequence was collected from a woman aged 50 to 60 in good health and CMV-seropositive. The specimen was PBMCs. The J gene is TRBJ1-2, the V gene TRBV27; D uncertain. The CDR3 region is CASSLSAGFYGYTF. CDR3 in DNA: TGTGCCAGCAGTTTATCAGCAGGCTTCTATGGCTACACCTTC.